A selection of T cell receptor beta chains follows, all from one sample in a study of blood T cell repertoires in COVID-19. Clones were sequenced by immunoSEQ multiplex PCR, and TCRdb holds only the in-frame ones, with some missing. The table lists a few hundred thousand clones, roughly nine tenths of them singletons. Input material: PBMCs or T cells enriched from blood (not recorded which). These receptors came from a woman in her sixties who had recovered from COVID-19. The CDR3 runs from the conserved cysteine through the conserved F or W. D genes are given only for firm matches. Clone size is not always given. Where it is, it says once, few, many or a class for expanded clones.

d_call	v_call	j_call	clone_size	cdr3_aa	cdr3_nt
TRBD1	TRBV18	TRBJ2-1	.	CASSPGQNEQFF	TGTGCCAGCTCCCCGGGACAGAATGAGCAGTTCTTC
.	TRBV6-6	TRBJ1-2	once	CASSYPQGPANYGYTF	TGTGCCAGCAGTTACCCACAGGGCCCAGCTAACTATGGCTACACCTTC
.	TRBV19	TRBJ1-1	.	CASRTTGFATNTEAFF	TGTGCCAGTAGAACTACAGGGTTCGCTACGAACACTGAAGCTTTCTTT
.	TRBV7-7	TRBJ1-5	once	CASSLAETAYQPQHF	TGTGCCAGCAGCTTAGCTGAGACAGCTTATCAGCCCCAGCATTTT
.	TRBV5-1	TRBJ1-4	.	CASSLGFLGRDNEKLFF	TGCGCCAGCAGCTTGGGGTTTTTGGGGCGCGATAATGAAAAACTGTTTTTT
.	TRBV10-3	TRBJ1-6	.	CAISGQENSPLHF	TGTGCCATCAGTGGACAGGAAAATTCACCCCTCCACTTT
.	TRBV5-6	TRBJ2-7	.	CASSPPGLGEQYF	TGTGCCAGCAGCCCTCCGGGACTTGGCGAGCAGTACTTC
.	TRBV3-1/TRBV3-2	TRBJ1-1	once	CASSRAWNTEAFF	TGTGCCAGCAGCCGGGCCTGGAACACTGAAGCTTTCTTT
.	TRBV5-1	TRBJ1-2	.	CASSLPEGGGYTF	TGCGCCAGCAGCCTCCCAGAGGGTGGCGGCTACACCTTC
.	TRBV2	TRBJ1-1	.	CASSEEQGITEAFF	TGTGCCAGCAGTGAGGAGCAGGGGATTACTGAAGCTTTCTTT
TRBD2	TRBV4-1	TRBJ2-2	.	CASSQDLPGGPPAGELFF	TGCGCCAGCAGCCAAGATCTTCCGGGGGGGCCTCCGGCCGGGGAGCTGTTTTTT
TRBD2	TRBV5-1	TRBJ2-7	.	CASSLVVSGGNEQYF	TGCGCCAGCAGCTTGGTTGTTAGCGGGGGGAACGAGCAGTACTTC
TRBD2	TRBV5-1	TRBJ2-7	.	CASSLAKGLAGFEQYF	TGCGCCAGCAGCTTGGCCAAAGGACTAGCGGGATTCGAGCAGTACTTC
TRBD1	TRBV5-4	TRBJ1-2	.	CASSLQGADGYTF	TGTGCCAGCAGCTTGCAGGGGGCAGACGGCTACACCTTC
TRBD2	TRBV5-1	TRBJ2-1	.	CASSLGLAGVVPRSYNEQFF	TGCGCCAGCAGCTTGGGACTAGCGGGGGTCGTCCCTCGCTCCTACAATGAGCAGTTCTTC
.	TRBV5-4	TRBJ2-6	.	CASSLMGLSGANVLTF	TGTGCCAGCAGCTTGATGGGGCTCTCTGGGGCCAACGTCCTGACTTTC
.	TRBV2	TRBJ1-6	.	CASSLQGSYNSPLHF	TGTGCCAGCAGCCTACAGGGTTCCTATAATTCACCCCTCCACTTT
.	TRBV3-1/TRBV3-2	TRBJ2-6	.	CASSPQLRLSGANVLTF	TGTGCCAGCAGCCCACAGCTGCGCCTCTCTGGGGCCAACGTCCTGACTTTC
.	TRBV28	TRBJ1-2	.	CASSPSTGRYGYTF	TGTGCCAGCAGCCCTAGCACAGGGCGCTATGGCTACACCTTC
.	TRBV5-4	TRBJ2-2	.	CASSPLPGQSVGTGELFF	TGTGCCAGCAGCCCACTACCAGGACAGTCGGTTGGCACCGGGGAGCTGTTTTTT
.	TRBV9	TRBJ2-1	.	CASSIWDLKNEQFF	TGTGCCAGCAGCATATGGGACTTAAAAAATGAGCAGTTCTTC
.	TRBV3-1/TRBV3-2	TRBJ1-2	.	CASSPFGGYGYTF	TGTGCCAGCAGCCCCTTCGGGGGCTATGGCTACACCTTC
TRBD1	TRBV2	TRBJ1-5	.	CASRTTGNNQPQHF	TGTGCCAGCAGGACGACAGGGAACAATCAGCCCCAGCATTTT
.	TRBV20-1	TRBJ2-1	.	CSATKNNEQFF	TGCAGTGCTACTAAAAACAATGAGCAGTTCTTC
.	TRBV12-3/TRBV12-4	TRBJ1-2	.	CASSSAYGYTF	TGTGCCAGCAGCTCAGCGTATGGCTACACCTTC
TRBD1	TRBV25-1	TRBJ1-1	.	CASSDRWTGAFF	TGTGCCAGCAGTGATCGGTGGACAGGGGCTTTCTTT
.	TRBV30	TRBJ1-3	.	CAWRAGSNSGSTIYF	TGTGCCTGGCGAGCGGGGTCAAACTCTGGAAGCACCATATATTTT
TRBD1	TRBV29-1	TRBJ2-1	.	CSVVLQGANEQFF	TGCAGCGTTGTTTTACAGGGGGCCAATGAGCAGTTCTTC
TRBD1	TRBV13	TRBJ2-5	.	CASSSTGYQETQYF	TGTGCCAGCAGCTCGACAGGGTACCAAGAGACCCAGTACTTC
.	TRBV5-1	TRBJ2-7	.	CASSLGHSSLGNEQYF	TGCGCCAGCAGCCTCGGACACAGCTCCCTGGGGAACGAGCAGTACTTC
.	TRBV5-1	TRBJ1-4	.	CASSLTATNEKLFF	TGCGCCAGCAGCTTGACGGCAACTAATGAAAAACTGTTTTTT
TRBD1	TRBV5-1	TRBJ1-1	.	CASSRYATGMNTEAFF	TGCGCCAGCAGCAGATATGCGACAGGGATGAACACTGAAGCTTTCTTT
.	TRBV3-1/TRBV3-2	TRBJ2-7	.	CASSLRGNSYEQYF	TGTGCCAGCAGCTTGCGGGGAAACTCCTACGAGCAGTACTTC
.	TRBV14	TRBJ1-2	once	CASSQAPPRVYGYTF	TGTGCCAGCAGCCAAGCCCCGCCGAGGGTCTATGGCTACACCTTC
TRBD2	TRBV5-1	TRBJ2-2	.	CASSLGTRTNTGELFF	TGCGCCAGCAGCTTGGGGACTAGAACGAACACCGGGGAGCTGTTTTTT
TRBD2	TRBV29-1	TRBJ2-3	few	CSVRGTSGGQSTDTQYF	TGCAGCGTTCGGGGGACTAGCGGGGGGCAAAGCACAGATACGCAGTATTTT
.	TRBV3-1/TRBV3-2	TRBJ1-4	.	CASSQESPGEGKLFF	TGTGCCAGCAGCCAAGAATCCCCGGGGGAGGGCAAACTGTTTTTT
.	TRBV10-2	TRBJ2-1	.	CASSSWSSYNEQFF	TGCGCCAGCAGTAGCTGGAGCTCCTACAATGAGCAGTTCTTC
TRBD1	TRBV19	TRBJ2-1	.	CASSIVGTGYYNEQFF	TGTGCCAGTAGTATAGTTGGGACAGGGTACTACAATGAGCAGTTCTTC
TRBD2	TRBV12-5	TRBJ2-1	.	CASGFSLTSGGHDNEQFF	TGTGCTAGTGGTTTCTCCCTGACTAGCGGGGGCCATGACAATGAGCAGTTCTTC
.	TRBV19	TRBJ1-1	.	CASRALNTEAFF	TGTGCCAGTAGGGCTCTGAACACTGAAGCTTTCTTT
TRBD1	TRBV2	TRBJ2-3	.	CASKQGQGGTDTQYF	TGTGCCAGCAAACAAGGACAGGGTGGCACAGATACGCAGTATTTT
.	TRBV7-2	TRBJ2-2	once	CASSFQQGAGELFF	TGTGCCAGCAGCTTTCAACAGGGCGCCGGGGAGCTGTTTTTT
TRBD1	TRBV5-1	TRBJ1-1	.	CASSFRTGGAEAFF	TGCGCCAGCAGCTTTAGAACAGGGGGGGCTGAAGCTTTCTTT
TRBD1	TRBV2	TRBJ2-5	.	CASGGQGEKTQYF	TGTGCCAGCGGGGGACAGGGCGAAAAGACCCAGTACTTC
.	TRBV3-1/TRBV3-2	TRBJ1-2	few	CASSHGREAYGYTF	TGTGCCAGCAGCCACGGGAGGGAGGCCTATGGCTACACCTTC
TRBD1	TRBV19	TRBJ1-5	.	CASSPPGQVWQPQHF	TGTGCCAGTAGTCCGCCGGGACAGGTTTGGCAGCCCCAGCATTTT
TRBD1	TRBV18	TRBJ1-2	.	CASSQGGLNYGYTF	TGTGCCAGCTCGCAGGGGGGCTTAAACTATGGCTACACCTTC
.	TRBV24-1	TRBJ2-1	.	CATSGRGSIYNEQFF	TGTGCCACCAGTGGTAGGGGATCAATCTACAATGAGCAGTTCTTC
TRBD1	TRBV6-1	TRBJ1-5	few	CASSEGRGRGRQPQHF	TGTGCCAGCAGTGAAGGGAGAGGCAGGGGGCGGCAGCCCCAGCATTTT
.	TRBV7-9	TRBJ1-1	.	CASSIRSLNTEAFF	TGTGCCAGCAGCATCCGTAGCTTGAACACTGAAGCTTTCTTT
.	TRBV27	TRBJ1-4	.	CASSRIPDSAEKLFF	TGTGCCAGCAGCCGTATCCCGGACAGTGCTGAAAAACTGTTTTTT
TRBD1	TRBV7-2	TRBJ1-2	.	CASSFVQGAYGYTF	TGTGCCAGCAGCTTCGTACAGGGGGCATATGGCTACACCTTC
TRBD2	TRBV11-2	TRBJ2-2	.	CASSPGRALTGELFF	TGTGCCAGCAGCCCTGGGAGGGCGCTGACCGGGGAGCTGTTTTTT